This T cell receptor (beta chain) was retrieved from a study of blood T cell repertoires in COVID-19. Turning to the study itself: Samples representing acute and convalescent COVID-19 were sourced from the United States, Italy and Spain.

Germline lookup yields CDR1 DFQATT and CDR2 SNEGSKA (reference sequence). The CDR3 runs 11 residues. Deletions cut 5 bases from V and 6 bases from J, with 8 bases between. Authors' methods: Estimation of nucleated cell counts was performed using reference gene primer amplification. Here immunoSEQ multiplex PCR was the method, and the copy in TCRdb shows in-frame clones only, minus some. For V, J and clone size, that table is used; D and trimming come from the DNA. This sample has some 190,000 clones, with approximately 83% found just once. A few counts support this clone. The sequence was collected from a human donor with active or convalescent COVID-19. The donor label of this sample is uncertain. J is TRBJ2-1 and V is TRBV20-1; D remains ambiguous. Sequencing was performed on peripheral blood. CDR3 nucleotide sequence: TGCAGTGCTGTTCAAATCAATGAGCAGTTCTTC. Amino acids: CSAVQINEQFF.